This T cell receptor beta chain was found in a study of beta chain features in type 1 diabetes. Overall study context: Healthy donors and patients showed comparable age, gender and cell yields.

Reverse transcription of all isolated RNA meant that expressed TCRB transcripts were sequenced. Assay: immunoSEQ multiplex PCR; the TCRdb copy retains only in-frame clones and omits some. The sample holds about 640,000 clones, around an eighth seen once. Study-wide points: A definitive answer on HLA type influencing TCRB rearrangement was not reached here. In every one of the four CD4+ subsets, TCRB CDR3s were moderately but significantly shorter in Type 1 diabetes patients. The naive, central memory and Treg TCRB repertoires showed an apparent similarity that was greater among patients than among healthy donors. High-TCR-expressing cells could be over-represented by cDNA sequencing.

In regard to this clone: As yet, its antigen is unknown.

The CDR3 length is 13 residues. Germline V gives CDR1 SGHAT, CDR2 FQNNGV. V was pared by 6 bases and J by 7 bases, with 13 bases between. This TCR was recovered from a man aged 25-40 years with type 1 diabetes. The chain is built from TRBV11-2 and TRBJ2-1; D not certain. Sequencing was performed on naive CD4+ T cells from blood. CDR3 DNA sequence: TGTGCCAGCAGAAGACCAATCGGGAATGAGCAGTTCTTC. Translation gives CASRRPIGNEQFF.